The clone carrying this TCR beta chain occurred a few times. Its specificity is unknown. In germline, CDR1 is SEHNR, CDR2 FQNEAQ (reference sequence). The CDR3 totals 16 residues. Trimming took off 2 bases at V and 8 bases at J, with 19 bases between the two ends. Investigators reverse transcribed all isolated RNA, so they sequenced expressed TCRB transcripts. Sequenced by immunoSEQ multiplex PCR; TCRdb stores in-frame clones only, minus some. The sample carries 250,000 or so clones, approximately 14% recorded once. This sample was taken from a study of beta chain features in type 1 diabetes. Study-level results: Moderate but significant shortening of TCRB CDR3s was recorded in all four CD4+ subsets from Type 1 diabetes patients. Insertions at VDJ junctions were less frequent in type 1 diabetes patients. These patients also deleted more nucleotides at the same junctions. Sampled from patients, naive, central memory and Treg TCRB repertoires appeared more similar than those sampled from healthy donors. Because the template was cDNA, high-expressing cells might be over-represented.

The chain links TRBV7-9 to TRBJ2-1; D unclear. Sequencing was carried out using naive CD4+ T cells from blood. The clonotype was recovered from a man aged 30 to 39 with type 1 diabetes. CDR3: CASSLRGADPADEQFF. Here the CDR3 DNA reads TGTGCCAGCAGCTTACGCGGAGCAGACCCGGCGGATGAGCAGTTCTTC.